The clone carrying this T cell receptor (beta chain) was observed a handful of times. Investigators prepared the TCR beta libraries by applying iRepertoire HTBI primers and Arm-PCR of CDR3 regions. TCRdb processed the multiplex PCR reads anew with MiXCR; each CDR3 protein has one entry. The top ten clones hold roughly a tenth of a sample with about 540,000 distinct CDR3 sequences, approximately 13% of them seen once. This sample is drawn from a study of regulatory T cells in long-lasting Graves disease. The time point is: newly diagnosed GD, antithyroid drugs for less than 3 months. Generation of the TCR library employed RNA extracted from PBMCs. The germline V gene has CDR1 MNHNS and CDR2 SASEGT. V lost 5 bases and J lost 0, with 11 bases in between. The CDR3 has 15 residues. The same data also contributed to another study, on T cells in Graves' hyperthyroidism and ophthalmopathy.

The sample in question was peripheral blood mononuclear cells (PBMCs), obtained at new diagnosis, from a patient treated with antithyroid drugs. This TCR came from a man aged 25 to 45 with Graves disease. V usage is TRBV6-1 and J usage is TRBJ1-3; TRBD1 might be the D (5 bases). In DNA, the CDR3 is TGTGCCAGCAGTATGGACACGAGCTCTGGAAACACCATATATTTT. Its protein is CASSMDTSSGNTIYF.